This paragraph covers one T cell receptor beta chain sequence. What it recognizes is unknown. The study ran its PCR with 60 Vbeta and 13 Jbeta primers. Sequencing was performed with immunoSEQ multiplex PCR; in TCRdb, only in-frame clones are kept and a portion is missing. The sample consists of approximately 150,000 clones, about 74% of them appearing once. CDR1 SEHNR and CDR2 FQNEAQ come from the germline V gene (reference sequence). V was trimmed by 8 bases and J by 7 bases, leaving 15 bases between them. The length of the CDR3 is 13 residues. The sample belongs to a study of cytomegalovirus exposure and HLA in healthy donors. As for the study in general: Counted in an early data release were roughly 87 million unique TCRs from HLA-typed donors.

General study results and limits: Productive status was seen about 87% or about 30% of the time for most TCR beta V segments in an earlier analysis. Analyses of presence/absence relied on an assumption of roughly uniform sequencing depth across donors. It was shown in a later analysis that HLA-associated TCR beta chains were more clonally expanded than other, equally common chains.

The chain employs TRBV7-9 and TRBJ2-1; D might be TRBD2 (5 bases). What was sequenced was PBMCs. The TCR sequence derives from a man aged 40-50 years in good health and CMV-seropositive. CDR3 nucleotide sequence: TGTGCCAGCCACCTACAACCGGGGAATGAGCAGTTCTTC. Translating gives CASHLQPGNEQFF.